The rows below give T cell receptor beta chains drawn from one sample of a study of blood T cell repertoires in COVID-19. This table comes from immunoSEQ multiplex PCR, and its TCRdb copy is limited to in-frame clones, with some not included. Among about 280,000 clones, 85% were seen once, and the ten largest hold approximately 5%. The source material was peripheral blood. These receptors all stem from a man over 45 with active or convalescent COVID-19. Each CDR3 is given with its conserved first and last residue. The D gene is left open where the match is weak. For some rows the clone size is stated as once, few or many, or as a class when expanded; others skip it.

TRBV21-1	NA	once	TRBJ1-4	TGTGCCAGCAGCAAAGTCGGGACAGGGGAAAAACTGTTTTTT	CASSKVGTGEKLFF
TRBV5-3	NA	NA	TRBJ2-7	TGTGTCAGAAGCTTTGCGGGGCGCTTTCCCTACGAGCAGTACTTC	CVRSFAGRFPYEQYF
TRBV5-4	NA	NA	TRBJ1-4	TGTGCCAGCAGCTTGGACCGCGGGCCTAATGAAAAACTGTTTTTT	CASSLDRGPNEKLFF
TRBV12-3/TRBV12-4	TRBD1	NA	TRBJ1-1	TGTGCCAGCAGCTGGCAGGGGGAAACTGAAGCTTTCTTT	CASSWQGETEAFF
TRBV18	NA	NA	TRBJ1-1	TGTGCCAGCTCACTACTACAGGGAAGGGAAACTGAAGCTTTCTTT	CASSLLQGRETEAFF
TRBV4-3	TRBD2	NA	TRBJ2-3	TGCGCCAGCAGCCAAGAAGGACGGGAGGGCCTCACAGATACGCAGTATTTT	CASSQEGREGLTDTQYF
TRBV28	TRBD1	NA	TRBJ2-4	TGTGCCAGCAGTTTATTTGTAGGACAGGGGGCGCATTACGGCAAAAACATTCAGTACTTC	CASSLFVGQGAHYGKNIQYF
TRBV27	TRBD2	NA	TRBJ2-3	TGTGCCAGCAGCTCAACTAGCGGCCCCACAGATACGCAGTATTTT	CASSSTSGPTDTQYF
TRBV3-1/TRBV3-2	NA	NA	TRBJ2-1	TGTGCCAGCACCCAAGGAGGGCCGAGTGAGCAGTTCTTC	CASTQGGPSEQFF
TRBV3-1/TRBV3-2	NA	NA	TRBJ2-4	TGTGCCAGCAGCCAAGGTAGTCCGCTCAAAAACATTCAGTACTTC	CASSQGSPLKNIQYF
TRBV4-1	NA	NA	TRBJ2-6	TGCGCCAGCAGCCTCGGGGATTATGGGGCCAACGTCCTGACTTTC	CASSLGDYGANVLTF
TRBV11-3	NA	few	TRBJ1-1	TGTGCCAGCAAGGGAGTGAACACTGAAGCTTTCTTT	CASKGVNTEAFF
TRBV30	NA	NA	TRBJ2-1	TGTGCCTGGAGTAGGAGAGAATCCTACAATGAGCAGTTCTTC	CAWSRRESYNEQFF